The clone carrying this T cell receptor beta chain was counted only a few times. Its antigen is still unknown. The source of the sample is a study of vaccination and CD4 T cells after COVID-19. Sample treatment: roughly nine-day PBMC culture with coronavirus spike peptide pools or control peptides (ViraFEST assay). Scientists ran DNA taken from cultured CD4+ T cells through the Oncomine TCR Beta short-read assay for sequencing. TCRdb reanalysed the PCR reads using MiXCR and keeps one entry per CDR3 protein. The sample consists of 15,000 to 20,000 distinct CDR3 sequences, 48% of them appearing once. This CDR3 contains 13 residues. Germline V gives CDR1 MNHNS, CDR2 SASEGT. V gave up 6 bases and J gave up 2 bases, with 10 bases separating them.

This material consisted of CD4+ T cells from blood, cultured in vitro, taken before SARS-CoV-2 vaccination. The chain links TRBV6-1 to TRBJ1-2, with D perhaps matching TRBD1 (5 bases). The clonotype originates from a human donor who had recovered from COVID-19. CDR3 DNA: TGTGCCAGCAGGCAGACAGTAAACTATGGCTACACCTTC. Translation: CASRQTVNYGYTF.